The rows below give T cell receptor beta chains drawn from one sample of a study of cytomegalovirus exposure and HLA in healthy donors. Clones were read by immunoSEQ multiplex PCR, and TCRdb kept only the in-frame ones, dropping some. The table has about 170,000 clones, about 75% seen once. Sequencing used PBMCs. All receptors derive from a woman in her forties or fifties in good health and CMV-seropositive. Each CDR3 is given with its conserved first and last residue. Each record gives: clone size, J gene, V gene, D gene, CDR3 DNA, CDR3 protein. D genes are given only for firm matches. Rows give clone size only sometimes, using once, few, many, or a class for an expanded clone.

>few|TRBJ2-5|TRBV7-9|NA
TGTGCCAGCAGCTTGACCATAGCTGGTTTTGAGACCCAGTACTTC
CASSLTIAGFETQYF
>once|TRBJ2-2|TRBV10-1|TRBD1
TGCGCCAGCAGTGAGGGGACAGGGGGCACCGGGGAGCTGTTTTTT
CASSEGTGGTGELFF
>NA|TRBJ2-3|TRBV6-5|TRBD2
TGTGCCAGCAGTTACCGCGCGGGAGGGGGTTCAGATACGCAGTATTTT
CASSYRAGGGSDTQYF
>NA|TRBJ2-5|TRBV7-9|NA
TGTGCCAGCAGCTTAGATACTTGGCAAGAGACCCAGTACTTC
CASSLDTWQETQYF
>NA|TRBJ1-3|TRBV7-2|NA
TGTGCCAGCAGCTTACCAGGGACTGGAAACACCATATATTTT
CASSLPGTGNTIYF
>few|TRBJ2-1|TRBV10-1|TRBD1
TGCGCCAGCTCGGGACAGGCCGGGAATGAGCAGTTCTTC
CASSGQAGNEQFF
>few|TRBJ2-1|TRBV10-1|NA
TGCGCCAGCAGGGGGCGGGGAAGCGGCGCCTCCTACAATGAGCAGTTCTTC
CASRGRGSGASYNEQFF
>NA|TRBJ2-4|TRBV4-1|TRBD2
TGCGCCAGCAGCCTCTATTCTAGCGGCCTGGGGAACATTCAGTACTTC
CASSLYSSGLGNIQYF
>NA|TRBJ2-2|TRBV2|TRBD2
TGTGCCAGCAGAAAAGGGAGCGGGAGGGCCGGTGATAGCACCGGGGAGCTGTTTTTT
CASRKGSGRAGDSTGELFF
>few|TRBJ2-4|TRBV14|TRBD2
TGTGCCAGCAGCCAAGGGGTAGCGGGAGGCTCCAAAAACATTCAGTACTTC
CASSQGVAGGSKNIQYF
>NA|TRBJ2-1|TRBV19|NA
TGTGCCTCCAATAGGGGCGGCAATGAGCAGTTCTTC
CASNRGGNEQFF
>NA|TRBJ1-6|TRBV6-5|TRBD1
TGTGCCAGCAGACCAGGACAGGGTTTTAATTCACCCCTCCACTTT
CASRPGQGFNSPLHF
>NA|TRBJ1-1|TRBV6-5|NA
TGTGCCAGCAGCGCGGCGAACACTGAAGCTTTCTTT
CASSAANTEAFF
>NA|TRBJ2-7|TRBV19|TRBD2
TGTGCCAGTAGTTTTCTAGCGGGCTTCTCCTACGAGCAGTACTTC
CASSFLAGFSYEQYF
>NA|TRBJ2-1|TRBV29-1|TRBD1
TGCAGCGGCCGACAGGGTGACTACAATGAGCAGTTCTTC
CSGRQGDYNEQFF
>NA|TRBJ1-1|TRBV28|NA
TGTGCCAGCTTGGCGAACAGGAACACTGAAGCTTTCTTT
CASLANRNTEAFF
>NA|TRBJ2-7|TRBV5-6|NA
TGTGCCAGCAGCTTGCAACAGGGATTATCCTACGAGCAGTACTTC
CASSLQQGLSYEQYF
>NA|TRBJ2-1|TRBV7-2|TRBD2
TGTGCCAGCAGCGCCGGACTAGCGGTCGCCTACAATGAGCAGTTCTTC
CASSAGLAVAYNEQFF
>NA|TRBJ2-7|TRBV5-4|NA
TGTGCCAGCAGCGATAGGACAAGTCGCCACGAGCAGTACTTC
CASSDRTSRHEQYF
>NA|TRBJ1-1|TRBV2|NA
TGTGCCAGCAGTACCCAGGGGACCCCTGAAGCTTTCTTT
CASSTQGTPEAFF
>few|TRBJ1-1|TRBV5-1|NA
TGCGCCAGCAGCTTGGGGGCCTATCTGAACACTGAAGCTTTCTTT
CASSLGAYLNTEAFF
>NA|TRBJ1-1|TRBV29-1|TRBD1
TGCAGCGTTTGGACAGGTCCCCCTCCCAGCCGAGCTTTCTTT
CSVWTGPPPSRAFF
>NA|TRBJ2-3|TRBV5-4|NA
TGTGCCAGCAGCCCGGTCGGAGATACGCAGTATTTT
CASSPVGDTQYF
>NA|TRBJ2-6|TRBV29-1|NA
TGCAGCGCCTTAGAGCCTGGGGCCAACGTCCTGACTTTC
CSALEPGANVLTF
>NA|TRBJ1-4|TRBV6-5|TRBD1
TGTGCCAGCAGTAAACCGGGACAGGGAAATGAAAAACTGTTTTTT
CASSKPGQGNEKLFF
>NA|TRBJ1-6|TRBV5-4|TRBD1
TGTGCCAGTTATTATCAGGGGGCAGATTCACCCCTCCACTTT
CASYYQGADSPLHF
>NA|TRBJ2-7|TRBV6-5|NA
TGTGCCAGCAGTTCCCCGGGGAGGTTCTCCTACGAGCAGTACTTC
CASSSPGRFSYEQYF
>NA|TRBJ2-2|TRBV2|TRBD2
TGTGCCAGCGAGGCAACTAGCGGCGGCGGGGAGCTGTTTTTT
CASEATSGGGELFF
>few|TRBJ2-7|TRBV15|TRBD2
TGTGCCACCAGCAGAGAGCCGAGCGGGAGCCCCTACGAGCAGTACTTC
CATSREPSGSPYEQYF
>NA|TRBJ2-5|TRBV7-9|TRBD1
TGTGCCAGCAGCACCACAGGGGGAGAGACCCAGTACTTC
CASSTTGGETQYF
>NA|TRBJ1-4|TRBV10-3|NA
TGTGCCATCAGTGGCGAGGGCGGGGTAGCTAATGAAAAACTGTTTTTT
CAISGEGGVANEKLFF
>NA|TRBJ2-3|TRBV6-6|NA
TGTGCCAGCAGCCGGCGACAGATTAGCACAGATACGCAGTATTTT
CASSRRQISTDTQYF
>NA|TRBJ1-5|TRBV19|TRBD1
TGTGCCAGTAGTATTACAGGGGGCCTCGGGCAGCCCCAGCATTTT
CASSITGGLGQPQHF
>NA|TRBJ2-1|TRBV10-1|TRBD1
TGCGCCAGCGCCCGGGACAGCTACAATGAGCAGTTCTTC
CASARDSYNEQFF
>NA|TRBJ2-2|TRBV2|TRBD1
TGTGCCAGCACCTTACTTGCGACAGGGCCTAACACCGGGGAGCTGTTTTTT
CASTLLATGPNTGELFF
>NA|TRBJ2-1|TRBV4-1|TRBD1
TGCGCCAGCAGCCAAGGGCCGACAGGGGTGAAATACAATGAGCAGTTCTTC
CASSQGPTGVKYNEQFF
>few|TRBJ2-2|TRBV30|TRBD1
TGTGCCTGGAGAACAAGGGGACAGGGAAGCACCGGGGAGCTGTTTTTT
CAWRTRGQGSTGELFF
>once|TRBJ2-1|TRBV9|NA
TGTGCCAGCAGCCCAAAGATAGGGACTCCGTCCCGATCCTACAATGAGCAGTTCTTC
CASSPKIGTPSRSYNEQFF
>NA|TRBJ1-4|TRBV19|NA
TGTGCCAGTAGTGCCCTCACAGCAACTAATGAAAAACTGTTTTTT
CASSALTATNEKLFF
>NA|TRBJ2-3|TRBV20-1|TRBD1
TGCAGTGCTTTGGGGACAGAGCAGTATTTT
CSALGTEQYF
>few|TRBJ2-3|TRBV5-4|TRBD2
TGTGCCAGCAGCTTAAGGACTAGCGGAGCTAGCACAGATACGCAGTATTTT
CASSLRTSGASTDTQYF
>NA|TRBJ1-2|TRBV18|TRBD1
TGTGCCAGCTCACCGAGAGACAGGGGCATAATCAAGGGCTACACCTTC
CASSPRDRGIIKGYTF
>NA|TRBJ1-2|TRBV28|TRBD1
TGTGCCAGCAGTAAACCGGGACAGGGTAATAACTATGGCTACACCTTC
CASSKPGQGNNYGYTF